Listed below are T cell receptor beta chains from one sample, sequenced in a study of siplizumab effects on memory and regulatory T cells. Clones were read by immunoSEQ multiplex PCR, and TCRdb kept only the in-frame ones, dropping some. The sample holds around 94,000 clones, about 94% seen once. The specimen was CD4+ T cells sorted from blood. Source of these receptors: a human donor in good health. CDR3s include the opening cysteine and the closing phenylalanine or tryptophan. The order of the fields is D gene, V gene, J gene, clone size, CDR3 DNA, CDR3 protein. A D gene is named only where the DNA matches it firmly. Size is stated for part of the rows, as once, few or many counts, or as a class when the clone is expanded.

D gene: NA
V gene: TRBV27
J gene: TRBJ2-7
clone size: NA
CDR3 DNA: TGCCCTCAGCAGTTAGACGATGTGGGATATCGCCCTACCTACGAGCAGTACTTC
CDR3 protein: CPQQLDDVGYRPTYEQYF

D gene: NA
V gene: TRBV6-5
J gene: TRBJ2-5
clone size: few
CDR3 DNA: TGTGCCAGCAGGCCCGGTGGGCAAGAGACCCAGTACTTC
CDR3 protein: CASRPGGQETQYF

D gene: NA
V gene: TRBV27
J gene: TRBJ2-2
clone size: NA
CDR3 DNA: TGTGCCAGCAGTGGCCGGGACGTGAGAGGGGAGCTGTTTTTT
CDR3 protein: CASSGRDVRGELFF

D gene: NA
V gene: TRBV2
J gene: TRBJ2-2
clone size: NA
CDR3 DNA: TGTGCCAGCAGTGTCTCAGCAGTCACCGGGGAGCTGTTTTTT
CDR3 protein: CASSVSAVTGELFF

D gene: TRBD2
V gene: TRBV5-1
J gene: TRBJ2-2
clone size: NA
CDR3 DNA: TGCGCCAGCAGCTTGGAGGGACTAGCGGGAGTGGGGACCGGGGAGCTGTTTTTT
CDR3 protein: CASSLEGLAGVGTGELFF

D gene: TRBD1
V gene: TRBV5-1
J gene: TRBJ2-6
clone size: NA
CDR3 DNA: TGCGCCAGCAGCCCTGGGGACAGTTTCTCTGGGGCCAACGTCCTGACTTTC
CDR3 protein: CASSPGDSFSGANVLTF

D gene: NA
V gene: TRBV7-8
J gene: TRBJ1-5
clone size: once
CDR3 DNA: TGTGCCAGCAGCCCGAACATAGGTGGGACCCAGCATTTT
CDR3 protein: CASSPNIGGTQHF

D gene: NA
V gene: TRBV2
J gene: TRBJ2-7
clone size: NA
CDR3 DNA: TGTGCCGGGAAGACGGACCCCTACGAGCAGTACTTC
CDR3 protein: CAGKTDPYEQYF

D gene: TRBD1
V gene: TRBV6-6
J gene: TRBJ2-7
clone size: NA
CDR3 DNA: TGTGCCAGCAGACAGGGGGCGAGTATCTACGAGCAGTACTTC
CDR3 protein: CASRQGASIYEQYF

D gene: TRBD2
V gene: TRBV30
J gene: TRBJ2-5
clone size: NA
CDR3 DNA: TGTGCCTGGAGGACTAGCGGGAGTTCGGAGACCCAGTACTTC
CDR3 protein: CAWRTSGSSETQYF

D gene: NA
V gene: TRBV19
J gene: TRBJ2-1
clone size: NA
CDR3 DNA: TGTGCCAGTAGTCGAGAGCGGATTCTCTACAATGAGCAGTTCTTC
CDR3 protein: CASSRERILYNEQFF

D gene: NA
V gene: TRBV5-1
J gene: TRBJ1-1
clone size: NA
CDR3 DNA: TGCGCCAGCAGCTTGGATACAAGAATGAACACTGAAGCTTTCTTT
CDR3 protein: CASSLDTRMNTEAFF

D gene: NA
V gene: TRBV18
J gene: TRBJ1-1
clone size: NA
CDR3 DNA: TGTGCCAGCTCACCGGGCCTCACGGGGCTTGACTTCTTT
CDR3 protein: CASSPGLTGLDFF

D gene: TRBD1
V gene: TRBV5-1
J gene: TRBJ2-7
clone size: NA
CDR3 DNA: TGCGCCAGCAGCCTCCAGACAGGGTCCGGGAACGAGCAGTACTTC
CDR3 protein: CASSLQTGSGNEQYF

D gene: TRBD1
V gene: TRBV7-9
J gene: TRBJ1-4
clone size: NA
CDR3 DNA: TGTGCCAGCAGCTTCCCGCCGGGACAGTCAGTGGGGGCCTATGAAAAACTGTTTTTT
CDR3 protein: CASSFPPGQSVGAYEKLFF

D gene: TRBD2
V gene: TRBV7-2
J gene: TRBJ2-3
clone size: NA
CDR3 DNA: TGTGCCAGCAGCTCCTCACCTAGCGGGAGCTTTGGTACGCAGTATTTT
CDR3 protein: CASSSSPSGSFGTQYF

D gene: NA
V gene: TRBV4-2
J gene: TRBJ2-5
clone size: once
CDR3 DNA: TGTGCCAGCAGCCAAGATTGGAGGGGGCGGCAGGAGACCCAGTACTTC
CDR3 protein: CASSQDWRGRQETQYF

D gene: TRBD1
V gene: TRBV5-1
J gene: TRBJ2-6
clone size: NA
CDR3 DNA: TGCGCCAGCAGCGGGGGACAGGGCAACTCTGGGGCCAACGTCCTGACTTTC
CDR3 protein: CASSGGQGNSGANVLTF

D gene: NA
V gene: TRBV11-2
J gene: TRBJ1-2
clone size: NA
CDR3 DNA: TGTGCCAGCAGCTTAGATCGAAGGGTGAACTATGGCTACACCTTC
CDR3 protein: CASSLDRRVNYGYTF

D gene: TRBD2
V gene: TRBV11-2
J gene: TRBJ2-3
clone size: NA
CDR3 DNA: TGTGCCAGCAGCTTCAGCGGGGGGGACACAGATACGCAGTATTTT
CDR3 protein: CASSFSGGDTDTQYF

D gene: TRBD2
V gene: TRBV6-1
J gene: TRBJ2-7
clone size: NA
CDR3 DNA: TGTGCCAGCAGTCCAAGCGGGGGGTCCTACGAGCAGTACTTC
CDR3 protein: CASSPSGGSYEQYF

D gene: TRBD2
V gene: TRBV18
J gene: TRBJ2-2
clone size: NA
CDR3 DNA: TGTGCCAGCTCACCACTTTCGAGACTAGCGGGAGGGCCGAACACCGGGGAGCTGTTTTTT
CDR3 protein: CASSPLSRLAGGPNTGELFF

D gene: TRBD1
V gene: TRBV9
J gene: TRBJ1-2
clone size: NA
CDR3 DNA: TGTGCCAGCAGCGTAGGGACAGGCAACTATGGCTACACCTTC
CDR3 protein: CASSVGTGNYGYTF

D gene: NA
V gene: TRBV2
J gene: TRBJ2-3
clone size: NA
CDR3 DNA: TGTGCCAGCAGTGAAGCGGCAGATACGCAGTATTTT
CDR3 protein: CASSEAADTQYF

D gene: NA
V gene: TRBV21-1
J gene: TRBJ2-5
clone size: NA
CDR3 DNA: TGTGCCAGCAGCAAAATTTTCAGAGGGACTAGCGGGAGGGAAGAAGAGACCCAGTACTTC
CDR3 protein: CASSKIFRGTSGREEETQYF

D gene: NA
V gene: TRBV2
J gene: TRBJ2-5
clone size: NA
CDR3 DNA: TGTGCCAGCGGACAGACACAAGAGACCCAGTACTTC
CDR3 protein: CASGQTQETQYF

D gene: TRBD1
V gene: TRBV4-2
J gene: TRBJ1-4
clone size: NA
CDR3 DNA: TGTGCCAGCAGCCAAGATTTGGGACAGGGTGTTGAAAAACTGTTTTTT
CDR3 protein: CASSQDLGQGVEKLFF

D gene: NA
V gene: TRBV7-2
J gene: TRBJ2-7
clone size: NA
CDR3 DNA: TGTGCCAGCAGCTTATCGGTCGCGACTAGCTCCTACGAGCAGTACTTC
CDR3 protein: CASSLSVATSSYEQYF

D gene: TRBD1
V gene: TRBV6-5
J gene: TRBJ2-2
clone size: NA
CDR3 DNA: TGTGCCAGCAGTCCGACAGGGCTAGGGGAGCTGTTTTTT
CDR3 protein: CASSPTGLGELFF

D gene: TRBD1
V gene: TRBV19
J gene: TRBJ1-5
clone size: NA
CDR3 DNA: TGTGCCAGTACTCTAATTAGGGGGCGCGGCAATCAGCCCCAGCATTTT
CDR3 protein: CASTLIRGRGNQPQHF

D gene: NA
V gene: TRBV6-5
J gene: TRBJ2-1
clone size: NA
CDR3 DNA: TGTGCCAGCAGTTACCGACAGACCCCCTACAATGAGCAGTTCTTC
CDR3 protein: CASSYRQTPYNEQFF

D gene: NA
V gene: TRBV30
J gene: TRBJ1-5
clone size: NA
CDR3 DNA: TGTGCCTGGGGACGAGGCAGCAATCAGCCCCAGCATTTT
CDR3 protein: CAWGRGSNQPQHF

D gene: NA
V gene: TRBV7-3
J gene: TRBJ1-2
clone size: once
CDR3 DNA: TGTGCCAGCAGCTTAAAGGGACGGATCTATGGCTACACCTTC
CDR3 protein: CASSLKGRIYGYTF

D gene: NA
V gene: TRBV6-1
J gene: TRBJ2-1
clone size: NA
CDR3 DNA: TGTGCCAGCTTCGGGCAGGGATTAGGTGAGCAGTTCTTC
CDR3 protein: CASFGQGLGEQFF

D gene: NA
V gene: TRBV5-1
J gene: TRBJ2-2
clone size: NA
CDR3 DNA: TGCGCCAGCAGCTTGGCCGAAACGTTTACCGGGGAGCTGTTTTTT
CDR3 protein: CASSLAETFTGELFF

D gene: TRBD1
V gene: TRBV28
J gene: TRBJ1-1
clone size: NA
CDR3 DNA: TGTGCCAGCAGTTCCATCAGGGGGCGGCCGAGACTTGGAGCTTTCTTT
CDR3 protein: CASSSIRGRPRLGAFF

D gene: NA
V gene: TRBV25-1
J gene: TRBJ1-2
clone size: few
CDR3 DNA: TGTGCCAGCAGTGACCAGGGATCCGTCTATGGCTACACCTTC
CDR3 protein: CASSDQGSVYGYTF

D gene: TRBD1
V gene: TRBV19
J gene: TRBJ1-5
clone size: NA
CDR3 DNA: TGTGCCAGTAGTATGGGACAGGGTGGAGGACAGCCCCAGCATTTT
CDR3 protein: CASSMGQGGGQPQHF

D gene: TRBD1
V gene: TRBV7-9
J gene: TRBJ2-3
clone size: NA
CDR3 DNA: TGTGCCAGCAGCTTTTTTGGGACAGGGGATTTT
CDR3 protein: CASSFFGTGDF